The 19 T cell receptor beta chains reported below all come from one sample, sequenced in a study of cytomegalovirus exposure and HLA in healthy donors. PCR involved 60 Vbeta and 13 Jbeta primers. The table came from immunoSEQ multiplex PCR; TCRdb's copy has only in-frame clones and leaves some out. In the table there are about 120,000 clones, approximately 80% of which are singletons. The material sequenced was PBMCs. These receptors were taken from a man aged 40-49 years in good health and CMV-seropositive.

The chain combines TRBV14 with TRBJ2-7, with 11 bases that match TRBD2. In germline, CDR1 is SGHDN, CDR2 FVKESK. The CDR3 length is 15 residues. After removal of 3 bases from V and 2 bases from J, the junction contained 3 bases not matched to a gene. CDR3 in amino acids: CASSHGTSGTYEQYF. The CDR3 DNA reads as TGTGCCAGCAGCCACGGGACTAGCGGAACCTACGAGCAGTACTTC.

The chain employs TRBV11-2 and TRBJ2-5, with D tentatively TRBD2 (6 bases). The J call could be wrong; TRBJ2-7 is a better fit for the DNA end. Germline assignment: CDR1 SGHAT and CDR2 FQNNGV. The CDR3 contains 14 residues. DNA of the CDR3: TGTGCCAGCAGCTTAGGGTACGGGGGTTACGAGCAGTACTTC. It is translated as CASSLGYGGYEQYF.

The chain uses TRBV11-3 and TRBJ2-3; perhaps TRBD1 as D (6 bases). V was trimmed by 4 bases and J by 0 bases, leaving 11 bases between them. Germline CDR1 is SGHNT and CDR2 is YENEEA. CDR3 size: 15 residues. CDR3 region: CASSSGHFSTDTQYF. Written as DNA, the CDR3 is TGTGCCAGCAGCTCGGGACATTTTAGCACAGATACGCAGTATTTT.

Regarding this clone: A far larger clone is one nucleotide away, so this likely arose from a read error. The V gene is TRBV5-6, the J gene TRBJ2-1; 9 bases align to TRBD2. CDR3 length equals 14 residues. J lost 4 bases, V lost 5 bases, and 4 bases had no gene match. The V gene's germline CDR1 is SGHDT and CDR2 YYEEEE. The CDR3 nucleotides are TGTGCCAGCAGTGCAGCGGGGGGTTACAATGAGCAGTTCTTC. Its protein is CASSAAGGYNEQFF.

The chain employs TRBV4-2 and TRBJ2-7, with D uncertain. This CDR3 spans 15 amino acids. Looked up from germline, CDR1 is LGHNA and CDR2 is YNFKEQ. V was cut by 0 bases and J by 2 bases, with 11 bases left in between. CDR3 amino acids: CASSQDVESAYEQYF. The DNA of the CDR3 is TGTGCCAGCAGCCAAGATGTTGAAAGCGCCTACGAGCAGTACTTC.

The chain links TRBV28 to TRBJ1-3; maybe TRBD1 (5 bases). Germline values: CDR1 MDHEN, CDR2 SYDVKM. The CDR3 has 14 residues. V was trimmed by 6 bases and J by 4 bases, leaving 13 bases between them. CDR3 sequence reads: CASSPGLSGNTIYF. The CDR3 DNA reads as TGTGCCAGCAGCCCAGGGTTGTCCGGAAACACCATATATTTT.

V and J are TRBV7-2 and TRBJ2-7; TRBD2 matches at 9 bases. Germline CDR1 reads SGHTA; CDR2 reads FQGNSA. This CDR3 is built from 15 residues. V lost 6 bases and J lost 3; bases outside the gene matches: 9. The CDR3 sequence: CASSEGGGAVYEQYF. CDR3 sequence (DNA): TGTGCCAGCAGTGAGGGCGGGGGGGCTGTCTACGAGCAGTACTTC.

Comment on this clone: Compared with germline, one end of the junction differs, possibly owing to a read error. This sequence joins TRBV7-7 and TRBJ2-3; D is possibly TRBD2 (6 bases). From germline, CDR1 is SSHAT and CDR2 FNYEAQ (reference sequence). The CDR3 is made up of 17 amino acids. The CDR3 nucleotides read TGTGCTAGCAGCCCCAGCCCGGCAGGGACTAGCACAGATACGCAGTATTTT. Translated, it gives CASSPSPAGTSTDTQYF.

This clone was found once. The V gene is TRBV2, the J gene TRBJ1-6; D call uncertain. The germline gives CDR1 SNHLY, CDR2 FYNNEI. Trimming took 7 bases from V and 8 from J, leaving 18 bases between them. The CDR3 loop spans 15 amino acids. The CDR3 coding sequence is TGTGCCAGCAAACCGGACTCGCTCTCGGATTCACCCCTCCACTTT. Translating it yields CASKPDSLSDSPLHF.

This chain links TRBV7-9 with TRBJ1-1, with 8 bases lining up with TRBD1. The V and J ends lost 2 bases and 1 base, in that order; junction bases with no gene match: 0. This CDR3 contains 14 residues. The germline CDR1 and CDR2 sequences are SEHNR and FQNEAQ (reference sequence). The CDR3 here is CASSLQGANTEAFF. CDR3 bases: TGTGCCAGCAGCTTACAGGGGGCGAACACTGAAGCTTTCTTT.

This clone showed up just a few times. This same CDR3 is encoded by further DNA sequences in the sample. The chain recombines TRBV29-1 with TRBJ1-4; D may be TRBD1 (6 bases). The V end lost 3 bases, the J end lost 4 bases, and 9 bases lay between the germline ends. CDR3 length: 13 residues. Germline V gene data show CDR1 as SQVTM and CDR2 as ANQGSEA. For the CDR3, the DNA is TGCAGCGTTGAGGGGGCAGGTAATGAAAAACTGTTTTTT. It is translated as CSVEGAGNEKLFF.

There are a few counts of this clone. The V gene is TRBV2, the J gene TRBJ1-3; D ambiguous. Germline lookup yields CDR1 SNHLY and CDR2 FYNNEI. V lost 6 bases to trimming and J lost 7 bases, with 7 bases between them. The CDR3 consists of 11 residues. Here the CDR3 DNA reads TGTGCCAGCAGCGAGGGTAACACCATATATTTT. Encoded protein: CASSEGNTIYF.

This chain uses TRBV5-1 with TRBJ2-5, with 7 bases matching TRBD1. The CDR3 runs to 15 residues. Germline loops: CDR1 SGHRS, CDR2 YFSETQ. Germline trimming cut 0 bases from V and 2 bases from J; bases unmatched to any gene: 4. In DNA form, the CDR3 reads TGCGCCAGCAGCTTGGCGGGACAGAAGCAAGAGACCCAGTACTTC. It encodes CASSLAGQKQETQYF.

This chain uses TRBV2 with TRBJ2-3; tentative D call: TRBD1 (6 bases). There are 13 residues in the CDR3. Trimming took off 6 bases at V and 6 bases at J, with 13 bases between the two ends. In germline, CDR1 is SNHLY, CDR2 FYNNEI. Here the CDR3 DNA reads TGTGCCAGCAGCGACAGGCACGGGGATACGCAGTATTTT. This translates into CASSDRHGDTQYF.

V gene TRBV5-4 combines with J gene TRBJ2-2; D is undetermined. Trimming cost V 1 base and J 4 bases, with 14 bases left between them. Germline V lookup: CDR1 SGHNT, CDR2 YYREEE (reference sequence). CDR3 size: 16 residues. The CDR3 loop is CASSLSPLSGTGELFF. In DNA, the CDR3 is TGTGCCAGCAGCTTGAGTCCGTTATCGGGCACCGGGGAGCTGTTTTTT.

The chain joins TRBV7-9 to TRBJ2-3, with TRBD1 identical over 7 bases. Per the germline V gene, CDR1 is SEHNR and CDR2 is FQNEAQ (reference sequence). CDR3 length: 19 amino acids. V lost 1 base, J lost 7 bases, and 20 bases stayed unmatched. Here the CDR3 DNA reads TGTGCCAGCAGCTTAGAGGGCCTGGACTCCACCTTCAGGGGGAATACGCAGTATTTT. As protein: CASSLEGLDSTFRGNTQYF.

The chain carries TRBV4-3 and TRBJ2-1; 9 nucleotides match TRBD1. Trimming at V came to 5 bases and at J to 3 bases, leaving 2 bases not matched to a gene. This CDR3 is built from 14 residues. Per the germline V gene, CDR1 is LGHNA and CDR2 is YSLEER. CDR3 coding DNA: TGCGCCAGCAGCTCGACAGGGGGCTACAATGAGCAGTTCTTC. This sequence encodes CASSSTGGYNEQFF.

The genes are TRBV4-3 and TRBJ1-6; 9 nucleotides match TRBD1. The germline CDR1 and CDR2 sequences are LGHNA and YSLEER. V lost 3 bases and J lost 9; bases outside the gene matches: 9. The CDR3 contains 16 residues. CDR3 coding DNA: TGCGCCAGCAGCCACGCTACGGGACAGGGAGGTTCACCCCTCCACTTT. This gives the protein CASSHATGQGGSPLHF.

The V call is TRBV28, the J call TRBJ2-5; no reliable D call. The germline gives CDR1 MDHEN, CDR2 SYDVKM. V lost 2 bases and J 6 bases, leaving 7 bases between the germline ends. There are 12 residues in the CDR3. The CDR3 DNA reads TGTGCCAGCAGTTTACCGAGGAAGACCCAGTACTTC. Amino acids: CASSLPRKTQYF.